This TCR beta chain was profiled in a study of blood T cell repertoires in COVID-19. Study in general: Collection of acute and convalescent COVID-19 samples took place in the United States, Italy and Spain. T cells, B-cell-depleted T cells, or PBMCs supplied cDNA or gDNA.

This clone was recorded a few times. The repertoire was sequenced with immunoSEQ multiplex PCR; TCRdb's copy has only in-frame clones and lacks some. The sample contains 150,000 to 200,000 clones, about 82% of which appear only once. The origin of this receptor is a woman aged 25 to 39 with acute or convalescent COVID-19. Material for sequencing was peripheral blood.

CDR3 DNA: TGCGCCAGCAGCTTGGAAACATTCTACGAGCAGTACTTC. Its protein product is CASSLETFYEQYF. The V call is TRBV5-1, the J call TRBJ2-7, with no clear D. Deletions cut 0 bases from V and 3 bases from J, with 7 bases between. The length of the CDR3 is 13 residues. Germline V lookup: CDR1 SGHRS, CDR2 YFSETQ.